The rows below give T cell receptor beta chains drawn from one sample of a study of OX40 agonist ivuxolimab in advanced cancers. Only in-frame clones appear in the TCRdb table, and some are missing; sequencing was by immunoSEQ multiplex PCR. The data contain over 80,000 clones, roughly 93% of them singletons. This material consisted of CD4+ or CD8+ T cells sorted from blood, taken in a trial of the OX40 agonist ivuxolimab. The receptors stem from an adult with an advanced solid tumor such as melanoma, head and neck, liver or kidney cancer. The CDR3 runs from the conserved cysteine through the conserved F or W. Each record gives: clone size, V gene, J gene, D gene, CDR3 protein, CDR3 DNA. The D gene is left open where the match is weak. Not every row has a clone size; where given, it reads once, few, many or a size class.

>-|TRBV7-3|TRBJ2-7|-
CASSLSATSSEQYF
TGTGCCAGCAGCTTAAGCGCCACTAGCAGCGAGCAGTACTTC
>once|TRBV6-1|TRBJ2-3|-
CASSEGDGVEGTDTQYF
TGTGCCAGCAGTGAAGGTGATGGGGTAGAGGGAACAGATACGCAGTATTTT
>-|TRBV7-2|TRBJ2-3|-
CASSQRNKNPSTDTQYF
TGTGCCAGCAGCCAAAGGAACAAGAACCCTTCCACAGATACGCAGTATTTT
>-|TRBV28|TRBJ1-1|TRBD1
CASSLVGTAKPEAFF
TGTGCCAGCAGTTTAGTCGGGACAGCGAAACCTGAAGCTTTCTTT
>-|TRBV28|TRBJ2-2|TRBD2
CASRGSGRIGELFF
TGTGCCAGCAGAGGTAGCGGGAGGATCGGGGAGCTGTTTTTT
>-|TRBV7-9|TRBJ2-1|-
CASSRQVGHNEQFF
TGTGCCAGCAGCCGACAAGTGGGACACAATGAGCAGTTCTTC
>once|TRBV28|TRBJ2-2|-
CASSLGANTGELFF
TGTGCCAGCAGTTTAGGGGCGAACACCGGGGAGCTGTTTTTT
>-|TRBV29-1|TRBJ1-4|-
CSVSIGGDADKLFF
TGCAGCGTTTCCATCGGGGGGGACGCAGACAAACTGTTTTTT
>-|TRBV2|TRBJ2-7|-
CASMGVQTYEQYF
TGTGCCAGCATGGGCGTACAGACCTACGAGCAGTACTTC
>-|TRBV2|TRBJ2-1|TRBD2
CASSFGLAGGYNEQFF
TGTGCCAGCAGTTTTGGACTAGCGGGGGGATACAATGAGCAGTTCTTC
>-|TRBV21-1|TRBJ1-1|-
CASSKGSGKAFF
TGTGCCAGCAGCAAAGGTAGCGGGAAAGCTTTCTTT